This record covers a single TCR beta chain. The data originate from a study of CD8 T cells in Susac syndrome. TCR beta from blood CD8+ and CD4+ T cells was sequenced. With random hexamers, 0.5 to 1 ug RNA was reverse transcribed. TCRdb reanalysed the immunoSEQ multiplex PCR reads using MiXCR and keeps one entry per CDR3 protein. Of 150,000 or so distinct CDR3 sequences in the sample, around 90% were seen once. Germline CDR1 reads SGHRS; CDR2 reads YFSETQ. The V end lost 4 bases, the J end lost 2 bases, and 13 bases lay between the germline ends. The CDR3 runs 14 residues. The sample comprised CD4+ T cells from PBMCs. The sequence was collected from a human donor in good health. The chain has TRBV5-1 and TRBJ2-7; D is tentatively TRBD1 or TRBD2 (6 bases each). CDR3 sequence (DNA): TGCGCCAGCAGCCGTACAGGGAGGCCCTACGAGCAGTACTTC. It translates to CASSRTGRPYEQYF.